This TCR beta chain is from a study of T cells in localized non-small cell lung cancer (dated by TCRdb to 2020 to 2021). With regard to the full study: T cell repertoires of 236 early-stage NSCLC patients were analyzed, with tumors being compared against uninvolved tumor-adjacent lungs. A mean age of around 66 years was recorded for the NSCLC patients, of whom more than 120 were male and 95 to 110 were female. All 240 or so NSCLC patients in the cohort were treatment-naive and had localized lung tumors that were resected. Results the study describes overall, beyond this receptor: Because the study design was exploratory, TCR variables were selected using unadjusted p-values without false-discovery rate correction. A median of 57 of the top 100 tumor clones were detected in paired uninvolved adjacent lung, and 28 of these tumor clones were also found among the top 100 clones of the paired uninvolved adjacent lung. The highest T cell clonality was observed in uninvolved tumor-adjacent lung, where clonality exceeded that of tumor, suggesting that antigenic responses were more focused in uninvolved tumor-adjacent lung. Because multi-region tumor sequencing was not performed, intratumor heterogeneity could not be ruled out. Higher T cell density in blood was associated with longer overall survival, whereas higher clonality in adjacent lung was associated with shorter survival.

Uninvolved adjacent lung was obtained at least 2 cm from the tumor margin, and the absence of atypia was confirmed by two independent pathologists. At diagnosis, peripheral blood, uninvolved tumor-adjacent lung and tumor were collected and stored as a combination of fresh-frozen and FFPE material. On this clone: Its antigen remains undetermined. Base quality data are lacking; no much larger clone is found one base away.

The immunoSEQ Assay was used to sequence TCR beta CDR3 regions from DNA. The paper's processing steps were these. To compute T cell density, TCR beta template counts were normalized to usable DNA, which was estimated by amplifying housekeeping genes. Richness was estimated with the preseqR package, extrapolating to 400,000 templates for PBMC samples and 120,000 templates for tissue samples. Clonality was calculated as one minus Pielou's evenness. To identify tissue-enriched TCRs, differential abundance testing was run on productive amino-acid clonotypes with a minimum total count of 5 and an alpha of 0.1. Repertoire overlap between compartments was quantified with the Jaccard Index and Morisita Overlap Index. GLIPH grouped TCR beta CDR3s together with public tetramer-defined viral CDR3s, and a viral motif had to include at least three viral sequences and show V-gene enrichment. Not all clones reach the TCRdb copy of this immuneACCESS table, which keeps in-frame sequences only. Checked studies attribute under half of the gap to unresolved V genes and leave the rest unexplained. The V and J calls and clone size come from that table; D and trimming were worked out from the DNA. The table for this sample lists over a thousand clones; more than 20% of them were counted only once. The ten biggest clones cover more than 25% of the sample.

From the cysteine up to the phenylalanine, the CDR3 has a length of 16 residues. The CDR3 DNA has 48 bases and is translated from base 1. V lost 1 base and J lost 4 bases, and the count of bases not matched to a germline gene is 9. The source was normal lung tissue next to the tumor, collected before any cancer treatment. The chain was built from TRBV23-1 and TRBJ2-5; TRBD1 fits 7 bases in the junction. TRBV23-1 belongs to the ORF category, with a function that is uncertain. The receptor comes from a male donor at least 60 years old with stage I lung adenocarcinoma. The nucleotides read TGCGCCAGCAGTCAATTCCGGCAGGGGGTGGGAGAGACCCAGTACTTC. Its protein reads: CASSQFRQGVGETQYF.